The 10 T cell receptor beta chains below were found in one sample sequenced in a study of OX40 agonist ivuxolimab in advanced cancers. This table comes from immunoSEQ multiplex PCR, and its TCRdb copy is limited to in-frame clones, with some not included. The repertoire holds under 75,000 clones, roughly 89% seen once, with around 0.8% in the top ten. The specimen comprised CD4+ or CD8+ T cells sorted from blood, sampled in a trial of the OX40 agonist ivuxolimab. The receptors shown here come from an adult with an advanced solid tumor such as melanoma, head and neck, liver or kidney cancer.

This chain connects TRBV9 to TRBJ2-5; possible D gene TRBD2, 5 bases. With 0 bases removed from V and 4 bases from J, the gap between germline ends came to 13 bases. In germline, CDR1 is SGDLS, CDR2 YYNGEE. The CDR3 has 15 amino acids. CDR3 sequence: CASSVGVGRGETQYF. In DNA form, the CDR3 reads TGTGCCAGCAGCGTAGGAGTGGGGAGAGGAGAGACCCAGTACTTC.

The V call is TRBV5-4, the J call TRBJ2-7; D is ambiguous. V gave up 1 base and J gave up 7 bases, with 12 bases separating them. Germline CDR1 is SGHNT and CDR2 is YYREEE (reference sequence). CDR3 length equals 13 residues. CDR3 region: CASSLSRSQEQYF. The CDR3 region has the DNA TGTGCCAGCAGCTTGTCCCGGTCCCAAGAGCAGTACTTC.

V and J are TRBV5-1 and TRBJ2-7; 7 bases align to TRBD2. Germline CDR1 SGHRS, CDR2 YFSETQ. The CDR3 has 15 residues. The junction had 12 bases not matched to a gene; V was cut back by 5 bases and J by 4 bases. The CDR3 spells CASRPPGGRLYEQYF. CDR3 DNA: TGCGCCAGCAGGCCCCCTGGCGGGAGATTATACGAGCAGTACTTC. Full variable domain (remainder filled in from reference TRBV5-1 and TRBJ2-7): KAGVTQTPRYLIKTRGQQVTLSCSPISGHRSVSWYQQTPGQGLQFLFEYFSETQRNKGNFPGRFSGRQFSNSRSEMNVSTLELGDSALYLCASRPPGGRLYEQYFGPGTRLTVT.

The J gene is TRBJ2-7, the V gene TRBV21-1. TRBV21-1 corresponds to a pseudogene. CDR3 length equals 17 residues. This CDR3 is CASSKRWSSGPFNEQYF. The CDR3 DNA follows: TGTGCCAGCAGCAAGCGTTGGAGTTCGGGACCGTTCAACGAGCAGTACTTC.

The V and J genes are TRBV9 and TRBJ2-1; D is tentatively TRBD1 or TRBD2 (5 bases each). Trimming cost V 6 bases and J 1 base, with 11 bases left between them. Germline V gene sequence: CDR1 SGDLS, CDR2 YYNGEE. There are 14 residues in the CDR3. The CDR3, as DNA: TGTGCCAGCAAGAGGGACGAGTCCTACAATGAGCAGTTCTTC. Translated, it gives CASKRDESYNEQFF.

The chain combines TRBV2 with TRBJ2-7, with a tentative D call TRBD1 (6 bases). Between the trimmed V and J ends, which lost 5 bases and 6 bases, there was a span of 14 bases. CDR3 length: 13 residues. The V gene's germline CDR1 is SNHLY and CDR2 FYNNEI. Here the CDR3 reads CASSTGLGGEQYF. The CDR3 DNA sequence: TGTGCCAGCAGTACAGGGTTAGGTGGCGAGCAGTACTTC.

J is TRBJ1-1 and V is TRBV19; D is unclear. Looked up from germline, CDR1 is LNHDA and CDR2 is SQIVND (reference sequence). The CDR3 runs 15 residues. V shed 7 bases and J shed 0 bases, with 15 bases lying between them. The DNA for the CDR3 is TGTGCCAGTAATAGACAAATGGGCATGAACACTGAAGCTTTCTTT. Translating gives CASNRQMGMNTEAFF. The variable domain in full, with the rest retrieved from reference TRBV19 and TRBJ1-1, is DGGITQSPKYLFRKEGQNVTLSCEQNLNHDAMYWYRQDPGQGLRLIYYSQIVNDFQKGDIAEGYSVSREKKESFPLTVTSAQKNPTAFYLCASNRQMGMNTEAFFGQGTRLTVV.

This clone was observed once. J is TRBJ1-5 and V is TRBV5-1, with D unclear. The V gene lost 4 bases and the J gene lost 2 bases, with 13 bases spanning the gap. CDR1 and CDR2 (germline): SGHRS, YFSETQ. The CDR3 has 15 amino acids. CDR3 nucleotides: TGCGCCAGCAGCCTTTTGGGAGGCCGCAATCAGCCCCAGCATTTT. Its protein product is CASSLLGGRNQPQHF.

A word on this clone: Other DNA sequences of this sample code for an identical CDR3. The chain links TRBV18 to TRBJ2-7; weak D call: TRBD2 (5 bases). Germline-derived CDR1 and CDR2 are KGHSH and LQKENI. The CDR3 extends over 13 amino acids. Trimming took 3 bases from V and 2 from J, leaving 8 bases between them. The CDR3 DNA reads as TGTGCCAGCTCACCCGGAGCGGCCTACGAGCAGTACTTC. It yields the protein CASSPGAAYEQYF.

V is TRBV6-6 and J is TRBJ2-2, with D perhaps TRBD2 (5 bases). Germline V gives CDR1 MNHNY, CDR2 SVGAGI (reference sequence). Between the trimmed V and J ends, which lost 5 bases and 4 bases, there was a span of 5 bases. CDR3 length: 12 amino acids. The CDR3 DNA reads as TGTGCCAGCAGTACTAGCACCGGGGAGCTGTTTTTT. It translates to CASSTSTGELFF.